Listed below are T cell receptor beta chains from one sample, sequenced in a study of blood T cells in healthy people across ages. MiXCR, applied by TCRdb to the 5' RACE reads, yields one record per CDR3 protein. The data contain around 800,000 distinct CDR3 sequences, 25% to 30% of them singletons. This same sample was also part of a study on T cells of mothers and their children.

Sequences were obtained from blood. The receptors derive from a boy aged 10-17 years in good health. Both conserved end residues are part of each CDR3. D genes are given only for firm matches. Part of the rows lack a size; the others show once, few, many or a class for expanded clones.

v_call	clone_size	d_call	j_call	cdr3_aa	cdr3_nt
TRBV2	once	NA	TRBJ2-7	CASCGTSYEQYF	TGTGCCAGCTGTGGCACCTCCTACGAGCAGTACTTC
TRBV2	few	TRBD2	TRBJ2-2	CASRNGLAGAGTGELFF	TGTGCCTCACGGAATGGACTAGCGGGGGCCGGAACCGGGGAGCTGTTTTTT
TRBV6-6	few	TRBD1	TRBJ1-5	CASSYGTGGQPQHF	TGTGCCAGCAGTTACGGGACAGGGGGTCAGCCCCAGCATTTT
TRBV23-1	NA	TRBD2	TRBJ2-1	CASSRTSVSSYNEQFF	TGTGCCAGCAGTCGTACTAGCGTGAGCTCCTACAATGAGCAGTTCTTC
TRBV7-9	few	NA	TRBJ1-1	CASARGANWNTEAFF	TGTGCCAGTGCCCGGGGCGCAAACTGGAACACTGAAGCTTTCTTT
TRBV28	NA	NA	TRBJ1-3	CASRKGTRRSGNTIYF	TGTGCCAGCCGTAAAGGGACACGACGCTCCGGAAACACCATATATTTT
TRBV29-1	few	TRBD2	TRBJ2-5	CSVDGLASQETQYF	TGCAGCGTTGATGGACTAGCGTCACAAGAGACCCAGTACTTC
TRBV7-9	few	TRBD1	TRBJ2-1	CASSPLAWGQGGGEQFF	TGTGCCAGCAGCCCATTAGCTTGGGGACAGGGAGGAGGTGAGCAGTTCTTC
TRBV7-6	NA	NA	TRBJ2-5	CASSLEAIGETQYF	TGTGCCAGCAGCTTAGAAGCGATCGGAGAGACCCAGTACTTC
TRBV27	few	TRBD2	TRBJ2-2	CASSFTSVGELFF	TGTGCCAGCAGTTTCACTAGCGTGGGGGAGCTGTTTTTT
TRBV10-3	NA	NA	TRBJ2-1	CAISPQSLGTREQFF	TGTGCCATCAGTCCCCAGAGTCTAGGGACAAGGGAGCAGTTCTTC
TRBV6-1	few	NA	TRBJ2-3	CASSARERTSTDTQYF	TGTGCCAGCAGTGCGAGGGAACGAACTAGCACAGATACGCAGTATTTT
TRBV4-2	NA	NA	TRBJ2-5	CASSQGGQAQETQYF	TGTGCCAGCAGCCAAGGTGGGCAGGCCCAAGAGACCCAGTACTTC
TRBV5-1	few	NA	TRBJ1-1	CASSLVGSGNTEAFF	TGCGCCAGCAGCTTGGTAGGGAGTGGGAACACTGAAGCTTTCTTT
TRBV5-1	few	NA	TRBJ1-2	CASSLAPPPGGYTF	TGCGCCAGCAGCTTGGCCCCGCCGCCAGGAGGCTACACCTTC
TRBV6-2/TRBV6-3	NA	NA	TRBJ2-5	CASKRGEETQYF	TGTGCCAGCAAGAGGGGTGAGGAGACCCAGTACTTC
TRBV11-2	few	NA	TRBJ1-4	CATRYKRRNEKLFF	TGTGCCACCCGATATAAAAGGAGAAATGAAAAACTGTTTTTT
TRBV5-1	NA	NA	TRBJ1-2	CASSLAGTAGRGGYTF	TGCGCCAGCAGCTTGGCCGGGACGGCGGGACGGGGTGGCTACACCTTC
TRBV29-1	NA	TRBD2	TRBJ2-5	CSVVGGSEETQYF	TGCAGCGTTGTGGGGGGGAGCGAAGAGACCCAGTACTTC
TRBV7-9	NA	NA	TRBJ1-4	CASSLARQGTTNEKLFF	TGTGCCAGCAGCTTAGCGCGGCAGGGGACAACTAATGAAAAACTGTTTTTT
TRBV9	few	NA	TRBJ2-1	CASSVGGDDEQFF	TGTGCCAGCAGCGTAGGGGGAGACGATGAGCAGTTCTTC
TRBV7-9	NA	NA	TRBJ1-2	CASSQGWDGYTF	TGTGCCAGCAGCCAGGGTTGGGATGGCTACACCTTC